Detailed here is one T cell receptor beta chain. The antigen remains undetermined. Clones were read by immunoSEQ multiplex PCR, and TCRdb kept only the in-frame ones, dropping some. The data show about 36,000 clones, with over 70% seen just once and over 12% held by the top ten. Described time point: week 11, during vaccination. Each vaccine dose was 300 ug of mutant IDH1 20-mer peptide, with topical imiquimod. Newly diagnosed WHO grade 3 or 4 IDH1-mutant, ATRX-lost astrocytomas were identified in the donors. V was pared by 7 bases and J by 5 bases, with 11 bases between. CDR3 length equals 13 residues. From germline, CDR1 is SEHNR and CDR2 FQNEAQ (reference sequence). The data derive from a study of a mutant IDH1 vaccine in newly diagnosed glioma. Study-wide context: Males made up about 60% and females roughly 40% of treated patients, whose mean age was roughly 40 years. Those enrolled had earlier been treated with radiotherapy, temozolomide, or both, mostly both. Study-wide findings and caveats: Around 93% of patients showed vaccine-induced immune responses across multiple MHC alleles.

This TCR was sampled from a young woman with glioma. Some clones in this sample may be carry-over from other donors' samples. Sample: peripheral blood mononuclear cells (PBMCs), taken from a glioma patient whose treatment included an IDH1 peptide vaccine. The chain couples TRBV7-9 to TRBJ1-4; D not resolved. The CDR3 region is CASTPRENEKLFF. The CDR3, as DNA: TGTGCCAGCACTCCTAGGGAAAATGAAAAACTGTTTTTT.